This T cell receptor beta chain was obtained from a study of tumor-infiltrating lymphocytes in primary liver carcinoma. Study-level information: The tumors ranged from 4.2 to 10 cm across and fell within stage T1-T3 N0M0. Productive TCRbeta reads per sample were roughly 3.5 to 7.13 million, not differing by tissue.

Notes on this clonotype: Its antigen is still unknown. Relative to the germline gene, one junction end is altered; a read error may explain this.

A constant-region primer served to make TCR beta cDNA from roughly 500 ng total RNA. Amplification in three nested multiplex PCR rounds with slightly modified ARM-PCR gave rise to TCR beta libraries. The opening two PCR rounds, around 9 cycles each, paired TRBV1-TRBV30 forward primers with a C-beta reverse primer. TCRdb reprocessed the multiplex PCR reads with MiXCR, giving one entry per CDR3 protein. Of approximately 110,000 distinct CDR3 sequences in the sample, 64% were seen once. Study outcomes and limitations: Tumor-adjacent and tumor-blood pairs displayed less overlap than did pairs of tumor regions.

Each 20-30 mg portion of unsorted bulk tissue served as the source for co-extraction of RNA and DNA. All tumor specimens exceeded 75% viable tumor cells. Per the germline V gene, CDR1 is SGHAT and CDR2 is FQNNGV. The CDR3 extends over 14 amino acids. The V and J genes are TRBV11-2 and TRBJ2-5; unclear D gene. Sequencing was done on a sample of liver tumor tissue from sampling region 3. Documented subset: tumor region T3, left-lateral pole. This sequence was found in a woman in her sixties or seventies with primary liver carcinoma and hepatitis B virus infection. The CDR3 nucleotides are TGTGCCAGCAGCTTTGGGCAGCTAAAAGAGACTCAGTACTTC. The encoded protein is CASSFGQLKETQYF.